Presented here are 9 T cell receptor beta chains from one specimen sequenced in a study of CD8 T cells in ankylosing spondylitis (dated by TCRdb to the late 2010s). The paper's findings and limits, for the study overall: Blood from ankylosing spondylitis patients appeared to be characterized by a TCR beta motif composed of under ten highly homologous amino acid variants.

The method behind the library was 5' RACE. Data came from an Illumina HiSeq 2500. Using fastp at Q25 and MiXCR, TCRdb reprocessed the public reads and kept productive beta chains. Rows are unified per CDR3 protein, each entry keeping the most common DNA and genes. The sample table records about 510,000 distinct CDR3 sequences; about 5.7% of these occur just once. Roughly 3.5% of the sample is in the top ten clones. The antigens for these receptors are not known. Sequencing was done on a sample of blood, either unsorted or a sorted T cell fraction (not recorded which). The receptor set was obtained from a male donor with ankylosing spondylitis.

This clonotype was observed a few times. The V gene is TRBV4-3, the J gene TRBJ2-7, with a weak D call TRBD1 (6 bases). V gave up 1 base and J gave up 5 bases, with 15 bases separating them. This CDR3 has 15 amino acids. The germline gives CDR1 LGHNA, CDR2 YSLEER. In DNA, the CDR3 is TGCGCCAGCAGCCAAGTACAGGGTTTAAACCACGAGCAGTACTTC. Translating it yields CASSQVQGLNHEQYF.

Concerning this clonotype: Possible read error: a much larger clone is one base away. The CDR3 end shows no conserved phenylalanine or tryptophan, and so a read error is likely. This sequence joins TRBV20-1 and TRBJ2-7; the D is unclear. Germline values: CDR1 DFQATT, CDR2 SNEGSKA (reference sequence). V lost 6 bases to trimming and J lost 2 bases, with 11 bases between them. The CDR3 sequence is 12 residues long. The CDR3, as DNA: TGCAGTGCCAGACGTTCCCCCTACGAGCAGTACTCC. Translation: CSARRSPYEQYS.

This clonotype was counted many times. V usage is TRBV7-2 and J usage is TRBJ2-3, with D perhaps matching TRBD2 (5 bases). There are 14 residues in the CDR3. Germline CDR1 SGHTA, CDR2 FQGNSA. V lost 2 bases to trimming and J lost 12 bases, with 18 bases between them. The CDR3 sequence is CASSLKERLLHQYF. CDR3 DNA sequence: TGTGCCAGCAGCTTAAAAGAGCGACTACTCCATCAGTATTTT.

This clonotype was picked up many times. The CDR3 nucleotides are TGTGCCAGCAAGGGGGATGAGCAGTTCTTC. Its translation: CASKGDEQFF. The chain uses TRBV12-3 or TRBV12-4 and TRBJ2-1, with a weak D call TRBD1 (6 bases). Trimming cost V 7 bases and J 8 bases, with 6 bases left between them. The CDR3 is 10 residues long.

In this sample, this clonotype turned up many times. The chain has TRBV20-1 and TRBJ2-3, with D perhaps being TRBD1 or TRBD2 (5 bases each). The germline V gene has CDR1 DFQATT and CDR2 SNEGSKA (reference sequence). The CDR3 totals 16 residues. The V and J ends lost 3 bases and 0 bases respectively, with 16 bases between them. CDR3 DNA sequence: TGCAGTGCTAGCCCCAGGGACGGGAAGAGCACAGATACGCAGTATTTT. Residues: CSASPRDGKSTDTQYF.

This clonotype showed up many times. The chain couples TRBV30 to TRBJ1-6; D not resolved. The germline CDR1 and CDR2 sequences are GTSNPN and SVGIG (reference sequence). The CDR3 runs 11 residues. Trimming shortened V by 0 bases and J by 15 bases, and 9 bases separated the two germline ends. The CDR3 spells CAWSVHGSLHF. CDR3 coding DNA: TGTGCCTGGAGTGTACACGGGAGCCTCCACTTT.

This clonotype was detected ten times or more. The junction departs from germline at one end; a sequencing error may be responsible. The chain recombines TRBV20-1 with TRBJ2-1, with unresolved D. The germline V gene has CDR1 DFQATT and CDR2 SNEGSKA (reference sequence). This CDR3 spans 14 amino acids. CDR3 DNA: TGCAGTGCTAGAGATGGGCTAAGAATCTCCCATATACTCTTC. It encodes CSARDGLRISHILF.

This clonotype was picked up a small number of times. The CDR3 DNA reads as TGTGCCAGCATCGATCGGGGGCAATCGTATGAAAAACTGTTTTTT. Amino acids: CASIDRGQSYEKLFF. V gene TRBV6-2 or TRBV6-3 combines with J gene TRBJ1-4, with a weak D call TRBD1 (6 bases). This CDR3 is 15 amino acids long. Germline CDR1 is MNHEY and CDR2 is SVGEGT. V was shortened by 7 bases and J by 6 bases, with 18 bases between the two germline ends.

This clonotype was detected ten times or more. The chain employs TRBV5-1 and TRBJ1-1, with D hard to call. The V end was cut by 0 bases, the J end by 11 bases, with 17 bases between. This CDR3 contains 14 residues. CDR1 and CDR2 from the germline V gene are SGHRS and YFSETQ. The CDR3: CASSLEGTGNGAFF. The CDR3 bases are TGCGCCAGCAGCTTGGAAGGAACGGGGAATGGGGCTTTCTTT. The whole variable domain, filled in from reference TRBV5-1 and TRBJ1-1, reads KAGVTQTPRYLIKTRGQQVTLSCSPISGHRSVSWYQQTPGQGLQFLFEYFSETQRNKGNFPGRFSGRQFSNSRSEMNVSTLELGDSALYLCASSLEGTGNGAFFGQGTRLTVV.